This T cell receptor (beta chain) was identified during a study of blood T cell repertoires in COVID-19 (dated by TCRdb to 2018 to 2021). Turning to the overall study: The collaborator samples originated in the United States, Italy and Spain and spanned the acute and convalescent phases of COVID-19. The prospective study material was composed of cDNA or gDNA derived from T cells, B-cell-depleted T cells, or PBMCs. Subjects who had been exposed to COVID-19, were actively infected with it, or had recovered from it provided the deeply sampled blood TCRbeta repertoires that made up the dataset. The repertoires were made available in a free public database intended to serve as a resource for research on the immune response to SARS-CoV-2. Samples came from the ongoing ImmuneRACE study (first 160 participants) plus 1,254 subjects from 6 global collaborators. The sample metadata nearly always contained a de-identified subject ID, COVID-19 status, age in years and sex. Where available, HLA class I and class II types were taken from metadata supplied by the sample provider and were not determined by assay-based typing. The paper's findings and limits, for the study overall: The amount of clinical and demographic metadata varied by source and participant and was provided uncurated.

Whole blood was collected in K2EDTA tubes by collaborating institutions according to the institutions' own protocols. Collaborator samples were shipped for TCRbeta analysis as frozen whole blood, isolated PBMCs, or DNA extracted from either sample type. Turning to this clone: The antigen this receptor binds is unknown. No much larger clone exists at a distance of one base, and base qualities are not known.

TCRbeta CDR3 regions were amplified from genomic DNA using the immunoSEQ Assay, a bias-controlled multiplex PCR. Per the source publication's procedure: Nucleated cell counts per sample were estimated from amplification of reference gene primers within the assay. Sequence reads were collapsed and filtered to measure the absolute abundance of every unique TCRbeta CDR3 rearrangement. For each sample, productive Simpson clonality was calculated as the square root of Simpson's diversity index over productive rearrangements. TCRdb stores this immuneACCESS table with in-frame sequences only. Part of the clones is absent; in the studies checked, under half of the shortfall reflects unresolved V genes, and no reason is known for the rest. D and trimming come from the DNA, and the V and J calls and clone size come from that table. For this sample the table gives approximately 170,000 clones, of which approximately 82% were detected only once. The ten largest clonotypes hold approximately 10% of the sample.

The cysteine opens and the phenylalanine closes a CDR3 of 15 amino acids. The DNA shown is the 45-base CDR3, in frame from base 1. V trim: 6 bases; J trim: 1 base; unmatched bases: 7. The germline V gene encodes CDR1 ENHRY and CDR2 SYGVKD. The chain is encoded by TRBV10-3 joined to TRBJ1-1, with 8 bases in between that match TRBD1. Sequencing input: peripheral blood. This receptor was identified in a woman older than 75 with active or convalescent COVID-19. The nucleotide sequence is TGTGCCATCAGCTCTCCCGACAGGGGGAACACTGAAGCTTTCTTT. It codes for CAISSPDRGNTEAFF.